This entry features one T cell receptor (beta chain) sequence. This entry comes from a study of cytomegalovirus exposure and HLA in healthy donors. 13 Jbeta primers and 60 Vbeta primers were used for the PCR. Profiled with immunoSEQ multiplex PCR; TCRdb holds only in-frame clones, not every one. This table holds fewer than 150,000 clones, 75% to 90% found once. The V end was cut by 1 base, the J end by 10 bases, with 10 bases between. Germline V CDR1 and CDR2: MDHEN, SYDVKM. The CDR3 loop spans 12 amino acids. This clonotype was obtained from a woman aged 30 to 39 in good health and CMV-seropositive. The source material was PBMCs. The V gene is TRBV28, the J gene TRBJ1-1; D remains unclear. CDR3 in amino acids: CASSLYRSRAFF. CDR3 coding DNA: TGTGCCAGCAGTTTATACCGTAGTCGAGCTTTCTTT.